This entry concerns a single T cell receptor beta chain. Its target is unknown. cDNA synthesis used the whole RNA isolate, giving expressed TCRB sequences. Sequencing used immunoSEQ multiplex PCR; TCRdb keeps in-frame clones, though not all of them. The sample holds 900,000 or so clones; 15% to 20% are singletons and the top ten take 0.02% to 0.025%. Germline-derived CDR1 and CDR2 are SGHDN and FVKESK. The CDR3 is 14 amino acids. V was cut by 0 bases and J by 5 bases, with 10 bases left in between. Central memory, naive, regulatory and stem cell-like memory CD4+ cells were sorted by CD45RO/CCR7/CD25/CD127/CD95/CD27. The data were taken from a study of beta chain features in type 1 diabetes. Across the whole study: Patients and healthy donors were similar in age, gender and cell yields.

Study outcomes and limitations: The study found that naive, central memory and Treg TCRB repertoires appeared more similar in patients than in healthy donors.

This TCR was sampled from a woman younger than 30 in good health. This chain joins TRBV14 and TRBJ2-5; the D call may be TRBD1 or TRBD2 (5 bases each). Sequenced material: naive CD4+ T cells from blood. The chain's CDR3 is CASSQDVGTETQYF. The CDR3 bases are TGTGCCAGCAGCCAAGACGTAGGGACGGAGACCCAGTACTTC.